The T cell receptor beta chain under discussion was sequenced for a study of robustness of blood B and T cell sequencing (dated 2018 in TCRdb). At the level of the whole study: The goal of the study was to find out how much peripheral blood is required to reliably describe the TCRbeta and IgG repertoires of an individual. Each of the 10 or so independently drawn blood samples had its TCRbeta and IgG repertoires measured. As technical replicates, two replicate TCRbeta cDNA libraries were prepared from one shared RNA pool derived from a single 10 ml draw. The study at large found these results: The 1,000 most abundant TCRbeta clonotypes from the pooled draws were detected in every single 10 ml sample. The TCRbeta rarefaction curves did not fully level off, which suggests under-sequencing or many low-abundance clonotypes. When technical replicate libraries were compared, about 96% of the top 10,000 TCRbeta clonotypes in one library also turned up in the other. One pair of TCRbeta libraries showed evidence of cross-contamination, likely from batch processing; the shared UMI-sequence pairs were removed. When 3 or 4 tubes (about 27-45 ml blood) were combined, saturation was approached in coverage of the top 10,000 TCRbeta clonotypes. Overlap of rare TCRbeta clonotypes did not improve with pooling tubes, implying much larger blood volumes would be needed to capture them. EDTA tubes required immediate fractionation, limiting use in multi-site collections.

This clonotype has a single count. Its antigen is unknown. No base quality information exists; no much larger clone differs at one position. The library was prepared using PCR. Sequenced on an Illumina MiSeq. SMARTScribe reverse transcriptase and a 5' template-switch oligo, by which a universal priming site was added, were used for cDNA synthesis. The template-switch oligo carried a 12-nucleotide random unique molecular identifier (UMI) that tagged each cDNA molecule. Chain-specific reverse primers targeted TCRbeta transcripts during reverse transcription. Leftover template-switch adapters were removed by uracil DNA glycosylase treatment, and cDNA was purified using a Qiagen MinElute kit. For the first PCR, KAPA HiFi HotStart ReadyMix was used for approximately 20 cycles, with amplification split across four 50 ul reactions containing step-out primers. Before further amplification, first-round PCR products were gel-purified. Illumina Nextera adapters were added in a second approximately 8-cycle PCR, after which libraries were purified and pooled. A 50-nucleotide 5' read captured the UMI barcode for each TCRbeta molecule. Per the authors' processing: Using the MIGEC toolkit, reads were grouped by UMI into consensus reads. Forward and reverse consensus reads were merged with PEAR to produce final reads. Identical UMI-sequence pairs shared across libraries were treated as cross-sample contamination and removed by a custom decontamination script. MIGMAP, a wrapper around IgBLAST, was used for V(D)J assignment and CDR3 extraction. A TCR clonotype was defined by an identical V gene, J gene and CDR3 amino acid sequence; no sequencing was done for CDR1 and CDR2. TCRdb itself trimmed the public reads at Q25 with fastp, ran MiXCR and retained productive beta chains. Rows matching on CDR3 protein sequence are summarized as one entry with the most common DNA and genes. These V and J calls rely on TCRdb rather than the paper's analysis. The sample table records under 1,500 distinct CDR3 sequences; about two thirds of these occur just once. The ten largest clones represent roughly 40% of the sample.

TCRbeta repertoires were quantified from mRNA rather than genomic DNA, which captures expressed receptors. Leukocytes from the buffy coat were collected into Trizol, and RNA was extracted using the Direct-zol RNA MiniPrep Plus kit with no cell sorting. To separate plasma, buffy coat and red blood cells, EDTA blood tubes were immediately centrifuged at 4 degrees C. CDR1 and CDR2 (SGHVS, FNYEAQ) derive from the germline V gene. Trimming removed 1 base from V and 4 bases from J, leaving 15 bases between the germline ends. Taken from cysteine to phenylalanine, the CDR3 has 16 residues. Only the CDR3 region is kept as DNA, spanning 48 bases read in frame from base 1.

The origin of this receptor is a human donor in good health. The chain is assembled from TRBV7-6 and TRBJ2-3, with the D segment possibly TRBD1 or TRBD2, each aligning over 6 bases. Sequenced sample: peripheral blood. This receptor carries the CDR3 CASSLVGGAGSDTQYF. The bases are TGTGCCAGCAGCTTAGTGGGGGGCGCAGGGTCAGATACGCAGTATTTT.